The source of this T cell receptor beta chain is a study of cytomegalovirus exposure and HLA in healthy donors. On this clone itself: Its antigen remains unknown.

CDR1 ENHRY and CDR2 SYGVKD come from the germline V gene. The CDR3 consists of 19 residues. After removal of 0 bases from V and 5 bases from J, the junction contained 10 bases not matched to a gene. The PCR was carried out with 60 Vbeta primers and 13 Jbeta primers. The protocol was immunoSEQ multiplex PCR, while the TCRdb copy is restricted to in-frame clones and leaves out a portion. The sample lists some 89,000 clones; about two thirds were seen once. Whole-study results and caveats: Immune exposure information comprised only CMV serostatus. Per published accounts, TCR beta sequences correctly predicted the HLA-A and HLA-B alleles of most subjects. The study recorded more than 150 TCR beta chains that were cytomegalovirus-associated. Equally common other TCR beta chains were less clonally expanded than HLA-associated ones, a later analysis found.

This rearrangement joins TRBV10-3 to TRBJ2-5, with 15 bases matching TRBD2. Sequencing was done on a sample of PBMCs. This clonotype originated in a man aged 60-69 years in good health and CMV-seronegative. The CDR3 is CAISESAPTGTSGGETQYF. In DNA form, the CDR3 reads TGTGCCATCAGTGAGTCGGCCCCAACCGGGACTAGCGGGGGGGAGACCCAGTACTTC.